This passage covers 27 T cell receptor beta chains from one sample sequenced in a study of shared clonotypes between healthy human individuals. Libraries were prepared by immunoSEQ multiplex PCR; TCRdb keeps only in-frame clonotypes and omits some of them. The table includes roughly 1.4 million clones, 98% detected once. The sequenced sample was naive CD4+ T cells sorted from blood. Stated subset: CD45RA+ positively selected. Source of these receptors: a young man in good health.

The CDR3 nucleotides are TGTGCCAGCAGCTTATTGCCTATAGAGACCCAGTACTTC. It translates to CASSLLPIETQYF. This chain connects TRBV7-2 to TRBJ2-5, with D uncertain. The V end was cut by 2 bases, the J end by 4 bases, with 8 bases between. The germline gives CDR1 SGHTA, CDR2 FQGNSA. CDR3 length equals 13 residues.

The CDR3 nucleotides read TGCGCCAGCAGTGAGGCGGGGACAGGGTATGGGTACGAGCAGTACTTC. Its translation is CASSEAGTGYGYEQYF. V is TRBV10-2 and J is TRBJ2-7; 9 bases are a match to TRBD1. CDR3 size: 16 residues. J was trimmed by 4 bases and V by 2 bases; bases with no gene match: 9. In germline, CDR1 is WSHSY, CDR2 SAAADI.

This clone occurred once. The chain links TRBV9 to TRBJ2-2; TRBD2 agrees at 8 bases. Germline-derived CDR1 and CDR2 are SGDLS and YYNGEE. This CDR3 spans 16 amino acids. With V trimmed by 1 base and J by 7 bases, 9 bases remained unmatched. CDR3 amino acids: CASSVTGLGVIGELFF. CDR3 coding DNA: TGTGCCAGCAGCGTAACGGGACTAGGTGTCATCGGGGAGCTGTTTTTT.

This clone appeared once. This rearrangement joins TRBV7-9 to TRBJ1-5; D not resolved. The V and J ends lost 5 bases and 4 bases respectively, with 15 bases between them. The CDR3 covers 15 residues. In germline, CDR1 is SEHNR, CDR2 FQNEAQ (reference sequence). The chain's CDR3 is CASSPSGQRNQPQHF. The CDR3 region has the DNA TGTGCCAGCAGCCCCTCGGGTCAGCGGAATCAGCCCCAGCATTTT.

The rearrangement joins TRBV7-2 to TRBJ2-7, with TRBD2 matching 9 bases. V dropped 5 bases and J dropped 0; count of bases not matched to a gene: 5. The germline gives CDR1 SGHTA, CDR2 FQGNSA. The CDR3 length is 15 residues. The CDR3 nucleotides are TGTGCCAGCAGCATAATTAGCGGGAGCTCCTACGAGCAGTACTTC. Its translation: CASSIISGSSYEQYF. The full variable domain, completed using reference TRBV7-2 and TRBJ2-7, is GAGVSQSPSNKVTEKGKDVELRCDPISGHTALYWYRQSLGQGLEFLIYFQGNSAPDKSGLPSDRFSAERTGGSVSTLTIQRTQQEDSAVYLCASSIISGSSYEQYFGPGTRLTVT.

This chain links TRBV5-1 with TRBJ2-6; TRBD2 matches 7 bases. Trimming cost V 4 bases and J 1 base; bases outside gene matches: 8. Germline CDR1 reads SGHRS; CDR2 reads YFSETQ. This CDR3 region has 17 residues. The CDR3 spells CASSPRAGSSGANVLTF. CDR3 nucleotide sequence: TGCGCCAGCAGCCCTCGAGCGGGATCTTCTGGGGCCAACGTCCTGACTTTC. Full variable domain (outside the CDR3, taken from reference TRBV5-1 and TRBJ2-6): KAGVTQTPRYLIKTRGQQVTLSCSPISGHRSVSWYQQTPGQGLQFLFEYFSETQRNKGNFPGRFSGRQFSNSRSEMNVSTLELGDSALYLCASSPRAGSSGANVLTFGAGSRLTVL.

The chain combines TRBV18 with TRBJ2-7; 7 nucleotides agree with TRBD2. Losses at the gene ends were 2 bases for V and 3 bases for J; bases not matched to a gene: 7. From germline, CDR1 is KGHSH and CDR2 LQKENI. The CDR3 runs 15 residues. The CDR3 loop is CASSPLASGNYEQYF. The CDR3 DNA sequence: TGTGCCAGCTCACCATTGGCTAGCGGAAACTACGAGCAGTACTTC.

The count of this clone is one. The DNA of the CDR3 is TGTGCCTCCTCTCTGGAACACACCATATATTTT. Translation gives CASSLEHTIYF. The rearrangement links TRBV28 to TRBJ1-3; D not resolved. Trimming cost V 11 bases and J 8 bases, with 13 bases left between them. The germline gives CDR1 MDHEN, CDR2 SYDVKM. The CDR3 runs 11 residues.

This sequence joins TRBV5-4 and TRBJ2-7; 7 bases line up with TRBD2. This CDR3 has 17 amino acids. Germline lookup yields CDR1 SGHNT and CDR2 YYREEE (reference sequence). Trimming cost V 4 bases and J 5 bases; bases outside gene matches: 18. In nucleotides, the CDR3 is TGTGCCAGCAGCCGGAGTTTACTAGCGTCCAAAGGGGACGAGCAGTACTTC. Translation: CASSRSLLASKGDEQYF.

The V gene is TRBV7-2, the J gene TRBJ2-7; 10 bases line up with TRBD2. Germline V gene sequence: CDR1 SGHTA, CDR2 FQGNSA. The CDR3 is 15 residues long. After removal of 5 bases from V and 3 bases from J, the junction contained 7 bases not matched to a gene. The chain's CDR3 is CASSVGLASLYEQYF. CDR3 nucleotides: TGTGCCAGCAGCGTGGGACTAGCGTCTCTCTACGAGCAGTACTTC.

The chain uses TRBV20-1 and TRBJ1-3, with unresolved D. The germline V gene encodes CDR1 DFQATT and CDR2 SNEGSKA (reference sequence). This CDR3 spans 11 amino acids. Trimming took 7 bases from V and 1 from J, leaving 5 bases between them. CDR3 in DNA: TGCAGTGGAAGATCTGGAAACACCATATATTTT. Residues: CSGRSGNTIYF.

DNA for the CDR3: TGCAGCGTTGATATCCAGGCAGGAATCAATGAGCAGTTCTTC. Its translation: CSVDIQAGINEQFF. This chain uses TRBV29-1 with TRBJ2-1; no reliable D call. The length of the CDR3 is 14 residues. V was clipped by 3 bases and J by 6 bases, with 15 bases between them. Germline CDR1 SQVTM, CDR2 ANQGSEA.

This CDR3 reads CAAPRVTGELFF. The CDR3 DNA follows: TGTGCCGCCCCTAGGGTAACCGGGGAGCTGTTTTTT. The chain recombines TRBV2 with TRBJ2-2; D not resolved. With 11 bases removed from V and 5 bases from J, the gap between germline ends came to 12 bases. The V gene's germline CDR1 is SNHLY and CDR2 FYNNEI. The CDR3 runs to 12 residues.

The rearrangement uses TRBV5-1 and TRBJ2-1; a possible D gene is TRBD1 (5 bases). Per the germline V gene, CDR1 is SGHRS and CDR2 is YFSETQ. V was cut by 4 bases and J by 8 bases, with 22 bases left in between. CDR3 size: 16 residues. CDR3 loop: CASSPGSGHFTDEQFF. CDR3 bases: TGCGCCAGCAGCCCCGGATCAGGACACTTTACAGATGAGCAGTTCTTC. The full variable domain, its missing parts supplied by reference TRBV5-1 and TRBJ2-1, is KAGVTQTPRYLIKTRGQQVTLSCSPISGHRSVSWYQQTPGQGLQFLFEYFSETQRNKGNFPGRFSGRQFSNSRSEMNVSTLELGDSALYLCASSPGSGHFTDEQFFGPGTRLTVL.

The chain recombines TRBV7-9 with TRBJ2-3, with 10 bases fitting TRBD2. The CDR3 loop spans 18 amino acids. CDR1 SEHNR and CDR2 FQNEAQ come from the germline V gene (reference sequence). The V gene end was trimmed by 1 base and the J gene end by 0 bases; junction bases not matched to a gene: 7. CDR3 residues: CASSLVGLAEVSTDTQYF. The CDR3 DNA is TGTGCCAGCAGCTTAGTTGGACTAGCGGAAGTTAGCACAGATACGCAGTATTTT.

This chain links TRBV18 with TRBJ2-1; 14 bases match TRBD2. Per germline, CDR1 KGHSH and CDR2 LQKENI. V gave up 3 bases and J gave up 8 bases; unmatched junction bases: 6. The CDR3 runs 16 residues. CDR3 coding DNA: TGTGCCAGCTCACCGAGACTAGCGGGAGGGCCCTATGAGCAGTTCTTC. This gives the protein CASSPRLAGGPYEQFF.

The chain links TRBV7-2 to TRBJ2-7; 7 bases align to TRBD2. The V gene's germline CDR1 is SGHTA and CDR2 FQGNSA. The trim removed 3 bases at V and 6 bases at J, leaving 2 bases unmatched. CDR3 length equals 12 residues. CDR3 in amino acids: CASSFLAAEQYF. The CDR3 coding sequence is TGTGCCAGCAGCTTTCTAGCGGCCGAGCAGTACTTC.

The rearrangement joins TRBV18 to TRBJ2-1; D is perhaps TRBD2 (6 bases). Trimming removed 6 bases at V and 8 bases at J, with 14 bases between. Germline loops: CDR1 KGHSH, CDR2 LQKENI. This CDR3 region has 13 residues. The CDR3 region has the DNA TGTGCCAGCTCCCCAACTAGCACCGATGAGCAGTTCTTC. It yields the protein CASSPTSTDEQFF.

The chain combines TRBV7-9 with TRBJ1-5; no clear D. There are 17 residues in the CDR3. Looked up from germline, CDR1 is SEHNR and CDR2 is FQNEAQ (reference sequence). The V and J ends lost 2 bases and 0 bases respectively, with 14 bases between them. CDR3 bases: TGTGCCAGCAGCTTACCCAAGGGTGGAGGTAGCAATCAGCCCCAGCATTTT. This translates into CASSLPKGGGSNQPQHF. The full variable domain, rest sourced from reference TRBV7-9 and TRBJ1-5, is DTGVSQNPRHKITKRGQNVTFRCDPISEHNRLYWYRQTLGQGPEFLTYFQNEAQLEKSRLLSDRFSAERPKGSFSTLEIQRTEQGDSAMYLCASSLPKGGGSNQPQHFGDGTRLSIL.

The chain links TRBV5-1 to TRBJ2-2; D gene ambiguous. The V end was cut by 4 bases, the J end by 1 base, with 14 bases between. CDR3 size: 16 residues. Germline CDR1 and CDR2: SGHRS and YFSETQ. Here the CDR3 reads CASSVLGSGNTGELFF. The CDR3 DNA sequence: TGCGCCAGCAGCGTCCTGGGGTCAGGGAACACCGGGGAGCTGTTTTTT.

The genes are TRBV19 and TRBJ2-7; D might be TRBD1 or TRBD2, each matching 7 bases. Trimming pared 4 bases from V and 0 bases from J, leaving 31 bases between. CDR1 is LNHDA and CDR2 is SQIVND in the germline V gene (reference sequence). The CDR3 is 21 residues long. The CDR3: CASSRGQFPKPGLPSSYEQYF. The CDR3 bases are TGTGCCAGTAGTAGGGGACAGTTCCCAAAACCGGGACTACCGAGCTCCTACGAGCAGTACTTC.

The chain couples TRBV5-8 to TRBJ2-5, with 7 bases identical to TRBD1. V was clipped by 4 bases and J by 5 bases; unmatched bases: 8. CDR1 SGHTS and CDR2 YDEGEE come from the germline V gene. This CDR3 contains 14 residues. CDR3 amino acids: CASSATGREETQYF. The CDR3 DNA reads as TGTGCCAGCAGCGCGACAGGGAGAGAGGAGACCCAGTACTTC.

The CDR3: CASGLVLAGGGPDTQYF. The CDR3 region has the DNA TGTGCTAGTGGTTTGGTACTCGCGGGAGGAGGCCCAGATACGCAGTATTTT. The chain links TRBV12-5 to TRBJ2-3, with 8 nucleotides matching TRBD2. The CDR3 consists of 17 residues. The J segment lost 4 bases and the V segment lost 0 bases, leaving 9 bases of the junction unmatched. Per the germline V gene, CDR1 is LGHNT and CDR2 is FRNRAP.

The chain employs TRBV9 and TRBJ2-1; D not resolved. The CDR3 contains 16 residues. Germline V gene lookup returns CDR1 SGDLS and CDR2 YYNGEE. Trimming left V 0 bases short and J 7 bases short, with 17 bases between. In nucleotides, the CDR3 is TGTGCCAGCAGCGTAGCTTTGAGTCGAGTAGGGAATGAGCAGTTCTTC. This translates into CASSVALSRVGNEQFF. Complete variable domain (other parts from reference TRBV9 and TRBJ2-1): DSGVTQTPKHLITATGQRVTLRCSPRSGDLSVYWYQQSLDQGLQFLIQYYNGEERAKGNILERFSAQQFPDLHSELNLSSLELGDSALYFCASSVALSRVGNEQFFGPGTRLTVL.

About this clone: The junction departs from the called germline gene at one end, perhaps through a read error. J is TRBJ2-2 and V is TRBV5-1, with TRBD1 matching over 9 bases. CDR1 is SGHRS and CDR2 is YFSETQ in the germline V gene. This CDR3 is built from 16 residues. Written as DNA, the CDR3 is TGCGCCAGCAGATTGGGACAGGGCGGGAACACCGGGGAGCTGTTTTTT. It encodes CASRLGQGGNTGELFF.

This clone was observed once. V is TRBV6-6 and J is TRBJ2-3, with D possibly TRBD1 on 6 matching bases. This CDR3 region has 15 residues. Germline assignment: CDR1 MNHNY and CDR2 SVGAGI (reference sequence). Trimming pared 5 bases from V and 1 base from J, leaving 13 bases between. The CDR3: CASSPGVTGTDTQYF. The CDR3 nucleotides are TGTGCCAGCAGTCCAGGGGTTACTGGCACAGATACGCAGTATTTT.

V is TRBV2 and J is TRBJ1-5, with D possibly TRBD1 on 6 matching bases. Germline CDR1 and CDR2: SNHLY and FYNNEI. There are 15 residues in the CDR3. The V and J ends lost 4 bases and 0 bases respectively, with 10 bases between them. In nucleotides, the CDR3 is TGTGCCAGCAGTGCACAGGGATATAGCAATCAGCCCCAGCATTTT. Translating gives CASSAQGYSNQPQHF.